This T cell receptor (beta chain) appears in the sequencing data of a study of CD8 T cells in Susac syndrome (dated by TCRdb to the late 2010s). Study-level background: Of the Susac syndrome patients who were sequenced, about eight were in clinical remission while about six had clinically active disease. At the time of blood withdrawal, Susac syndrome patients were either therapy-naive, taking corticosteroids (with some also receiving IVIg), or on IVIg alone. Whether CD8+ T cell activation and differentiation in Susac syndrome was antigen driven was tested using repertoire sequencing.

High-throughput TCR beta sequencing profiled peripheral blood CD8+ and CD4+ T cells from healthy donors, Susac syndrome patients and multiple sclerosis patients. The Susac syndrome patients fulfilled recently defined diagnostic criteria for either definite or probable disease. Bulk CD8+ and CD4+ T cells were purified by magnetic negative isolation, while CD8+ TEMRA cells were enriched using FACS. Blood was drawn into EDTA tubes, processed within 24 hours, and PBMCs were isolated by density gradient centrifugation. PBMCs intended for TCR sequencing were cryopreserved in liquid nitrogen and were subsequently thawed in a 37 degrees C water bath. Purity of sorted or isolated CD4+, CD8+ and CD8+ TEMRA cells was at least 90%. Including the terminal cysteine and phenylalanine, the CDR3 comprises 14 residues. The only DNA kept is the CDR3, 42 bases in frame from the first base. V and J lose 4 bases and 7 bases, and a span of 13 bases separates them. The germline V gene (reference sequence) sets CDR1 to SEHNR and CDR2 to FQNEAQ.

Only one count was recorded for this clonotype. Its recognized antigen is unknown. No base-level quality is on record; no much larger clone is a single base apart. One read provides weak support. The study at large found these results: The number of individuals in the TCR sequencing and HLA analysis was recognized as being relatively small. No clonal expansion was detected in the CD4+ T cell repertoire of Susac syndrome patients.

RNA was extracted with the RNeasy kit and roughly 0.45 to 1 ug was reverse transcribed using random hexamers. The immunoSEQ multiplex PCR assay, covering 54 Vbeta and 13 Jbeta segments, was used to amplify TCR beta CDR3 regions. To correct PCR amplification bias, a synthetic template baseline was used for both primer optimization and computational correction. The authors processed their data as follows. Reads were annotated to V, D and J genes per IMGT and analyzed with immunoSEQ Analyzer, keeping only productive sequences. Clonality was calculated as one minus the Shannon entropy normalized by log2 of the number of productive unique sequences. Public and private clones were assessed among the 100 most prevalent clones of each patient and control. A clone was defined as Susac-specific if it was absent from the healthy and MS cohorts, from roughly 980 published viral clones and from other ImmuneACCESS disease sequences. TCRdb applied fastp at Q25 and MiXCR to the public reads, then kept only in-frame beta chains. Merged by CDR3 protein, the rows form single entries marked with the most common genes and DNA. The V and J calls reflect TCRdb's pipeline rather than the authors' work. In all, the sample holds 150,000 or so distinct CDR3 sequences, and roughly 94% of those were seen once. The top ten hold approximately 0.13% of the sample.

This chain is built from TRBV7-9 and TRBJ2-2; D gene: possibly TRBD1, on 5 matching bases. This TCR derives from a human donor with Susac syndrome. Sequencing input: CD4+ T cells from PBMCs. The DNA sequence follows: TGTGCCAGCAGCTGGCGAACAGGAAGCGGGGAGCTGTTTTTT. Its amino acids are CASSWRTGSGELFF.